Listed below are T cell receptor beta chains from one sample, sequenced in a study of lymphopenia after photon versus proton radiotherapy. The repertoire was sequenced with immunoSEQ multiplex PCR; TCRdb's copy has only in-frame clones and lacks some. The data show tens of thousands of clones, just over 90% seen once. Specimen: peripheral blood, collected from a patient treated with photon-based radiotherapy. Every receptor here comes from a woman in her seventies with pancreatic cancer. The CDR3 runs from the conserved cysteine through the conserved F or W. A D gene is named only where the DNA matches it firmly. Rows may omit the clone size; those that give it use once, few, many or a size class.

j_call v_call clone_size d_call cdr3_nt cdr3_aa
TRBJ1-5 TRBV6-5 NA TRBD1 TGTGCCAGCAGTTTGGACAGGGGGGATCAGCCCCAGCATTTT CASSLDRGDQPQHF
TRBJ1-2 TRBV30 few NA TGTGCCTGGACAGGGGAAGGGGGCTACACCTTC CAWTGEGGYTF
TRBJ1-2 TRBV7-8 NA NA TGTGCCAGCAGCTTAACCCAGGGAGGTGGCTACACCTTC CASSLTQGGGYTF
TRBJ1-2 TRBV9 NA NA TGTGCCAGCAGCCGTGCGGGGGGGCTCTATGGCTACACCTTC CASSRAGGLYGYTF
TRBJ2-4 TRBV20-1 NA TRBD1 TGCAGTGCTAGAGAGGGGCGGGACAGGGCCTTC CSAREGRDRAF
TRBJ2-1 TRBV18 NA TRBD2 TGTGCCAGCTCACCGACTAGCGGTAGCTCCTACAATGAGCAGTTCTTC CASSPTSGSSYNEQFF
TRBJ2-7 TRBV7-2 NA TRBD2 TGTGCCAGCAGCTTAAATCTAGCGGGAGGGCCCTACGAGCAGTACTTC CASSLNLAGGPYEQYF
TRBJ1-5 TRBV15 NA NA TGTGCCACCAGCAGTTTTGATAGGGGATCTCAGCCCCAGCATTTT CATSSFDRGSQPQHF
TRBJ2-1 TRBV19 NA NA TGTGCCAGTAGTCGGGACTGGACGCAGTTCTTC CASSRDWTQFF
TRBJ2-7 TRBV9 NA TRBD2 TGTGCCAGCAGCGTAGACCCCGGTCCCCCTAGCGGGAGGGTGGCCTACGAGCAGTACTTC CASSVDPGPPSGRVAYEQYF
TRBJ1-3 TRBV18 NA NA TGTGCCAGCTCACCGCAGAGGCAGTCTGGAAACACCATATATTTT CASSPQRQSGNTIYF
TRBJ2-2 TRBV7-9 NA NA TGTGCCAGCAGCTCAACACAGGAAAACACCGGGGAGCTGTTTTTT CASSSTQENTGELFF
TRBJ1-2 TRBV28 few TRBD1 TGTGCCAGCAGCCCCCCTCCGCCGGACAGGGCGGATGGCTACACCTTC CASSPPPPDRADGYTF
TRBJ1-1 TRBV7-6 NA NA TGTGCCAGCAGCTCTACAAAGGGGGGAAACACTGAAGCTTTCTTT CASSSTKGGNTEAFF
TRBJ2-1 TRBV19 NA NA TGTGCCAGTAGTGAGATGGGGTCCTACAATGAGCAGTTCTTC CASSEMGSYNEQFF
TRBJ1-2 TRBV5-1 NA TRBD1 TGCGCCAGCAGTCCCATGGGGACAGAGACTGGCTACACCTTC CASSPMGTETGYTF